These T cell receptor beta chains were read from a single sample in a study of OX40 agonist ivuxolimab in advanced cancers. TCRdb's table, derived via immunoSEQ multiplex PCR, lists solely in-frame clones and lacks some. The sample has some 110,000 clones; over 85% are singletons. The source was CD4+ or CD8+ T cells sorted from blood, collected in a trial of the OX40 agonist ivuxolimab. The receptors shown here come from an adult with an advanced solid tumor such as melanoma, head and neck, liver or kidney cancer. CDR3s include the opening cysteine and the closing phenylalanine or tryptophan. The order of the fields is clone size, V gene, J gene, D gene, CDR3 protein, CDR3 DNA. D genes are given only for firm matches. Where a row states a size, it is once, few, many or the class of an expanded clone; other rows omit it.

once	TRBV5-1	TRBJ1-6	NA	CASSFRDTGSPLHF	TGCGCCAGCAGCTTCCGGGACACTGGTTCACCCCTCCACTTT
NA	TRBV2	TRBJ1-2	NA	CASRTRDIFYGYTF	TGTGCCAGCAGGACCCGGGACATCTTCTATGGCTACACCTTC
NA	TRBV28	TRBJ2-7	NA	CATKLGSAPALEQYF	TGTGCCACCAAATTGGGGTCTGCTCCGGCCCTCGAGCAGTACTTC
NA	TRBV14	TRBJ2-7	NA	CASSPSPVAYEQYF	TGTGCCAGCAGCCCCAGTCCGGTGGCCTACGAGCAGTACTTC
NA	TRBV5-1	TRBJ1-2	NA	CASSLSPGDGYTF	TGCGCCAGCAGCTTGAGCCCCGGGGATGGCTACACCTTC
NA	TRBV4-2	TRBJ2-1	NA	CASSQDRGGIYNEQFF	TGTGCCAGCAGCCAAGATAGGGGGGGAATTTACAATGAGCAGTTCTTC
NA	TRBV7-8	TRBJ1-4	NA	CASSSSQVNEKLFF	TGTGCCAGCAGCTCGTCCCAGGTCAATGAAAAACTGTTTTTT
NA	TRBV7-8	TRBJ1-3	NA	CASSQWRSGNTIYF	TGTGCCAGCAGCCAGTGGAGGTCTGGAAACACCATATATTTT
once	TRBV28	TRBJ2-3	NA	CASKGEARTDTQYF	TGTGCCAGCAAAGGGGAGGCCCGCACAGATACGCAGTATTTT
NA	TRBV5-6	TRBJ1-1	NA	CASSFRNLNTEAFF	TGTGCCAGCAGCTTTCGAAACTTGAACACTGAAGCTTTCTTT
few	TRBV19	TRBJ1-2	TRBD1	CASRERTGRDGYTF	TGTGCCAGTAGAGAGCGGACAGGGCGGGATGGCTACACCTTC
NA	TRBV19	TRBJ2-3	TRBD2	CASSTFVAGGTDTQYF	TGTGCCAGTAGTACCTTCGTAGCGGGAGGCACAGATACGCAGTATTTT
NA	TRBV18	TRBJ1-1	TRBD1	CASSLGTGGDTEAFF	TGTGCCAGCTCACTCGGGACAGGGGGTGACACTGAAGCTTTCTTT
NA	TRBV4-1	TRBJ1-2	NA	CASSQVAGAGGYTF	TGCGCCAGCAGCCAAGTAGCCGGGGCAGGCGGCTACACCTTC
NA	TRBV7-9	TRBJ2-5	TRBD1	CASSSGTDEETQYF	TGTGCCAGCAGCTCCGGGACAGATGAAGAGACCCAGTACTTC
NA	TRBV6-5	TRBJ2-7	TRBD2	CASSPPRGRAGEQYF	TGTGCCAGCAGTCCACCCCGCGGGAGGGCTGGCGAGCAGTACTTC
NA	TRBV6-1	TRBJ2-3	NA	CASSDSRYTDTQYF	TGTGCCAGCAGTGATTCCCGGTACACAGATACGCAGTATTTT
few	TRBV5-1	TRBJ1-1	TRBD1	CASSLLGQGLGTEAFF	TGCGCCAGCAGCTTGCTAGGACAGGGGTTAGGCACTGAAGCTTTCTTT
NA	TRBV6-1	TRBJ2-7	NA	CASSGQGSSYEQYF	TGTGCCAGCAGTGGGCAGGGGAGCTCCTACGAGCAGTACTTC
NA	TRBV6-5	TRBJ1-3	NA	CASSYSGGVGNTIYF	TGTGCCAGCAGTTACTCGGGGGGCGTTGGAAACACCATATATTTT
NA	TRBV5-1	TRBJ1-6	NA	CASSLGGQPSSYNSPLHF	TGCGCCAGCAGTCTGGGGGGGCAACCCTCCTCCTATAATTCACCCCTCCACTTT
NA	TRBV5-1	TRBJ1-2	TRBD1	CASSFDPTGGYGYTF	TGCGCCAGCAGCTTTGACCCAACAGGGGGCTATGGCTACACCTTC
NA	TRBV11-2	TRBJ2-5	NA	CASSFRQSVVLETQYF	TGTGCCAGCAGCTTCCGACAGTCGGTGGTTTTGGAGACCCAGTACTTC
NA	TRBV28	TRBJ2-7	NA	CASTLGGTGTFTYEQYF	TGTGCCAGCACTCTAGGGGGGACCGGGACGTTCACCTACGAGCAGTACTTC
NA	TRBV29-1	TRBJ1-2	TRBD1	CSVEEIGQGAYGYTF	TGCAGCGTTGAAGAGATCGGACAGGGGGCTTATGGCTACACCTTC
NA	TRBV28	TRBJ1-6	NA	CASSLRYSPLHF	TGTGCCAGCAGTTTGCGATATTCACCCCTCCACTTT
NA	TRBV10-1	TRBJ2-2	NA	CASSGFRGANTGELFF	TGCGCCAGCAGTGGGTTTCGGGGCGCGAACACCGGGGAGCTGTTTTTT
NA	TRBV19	TRBJ1-2	NA	CASGRAPNYGYTF	TGTGCCAGTGGGAGAGCACCCAACTATGGCTACACCTTC
NA	TRBV5-1	TRBJ1-6	TRBD1	CASSLEGDRNSPLHF	TGCGCCAGCAGCTTGGAGGGGGACAGGAATTCACCCCTCCACTTT
NA	TRBV19	TRBJ1-1	NA	CASSRLGTSIYTEAFF	TGTGCCAGTAGTAGGCTCGGGACATCCATCTATACTGAAGCTTTCTTT
NA	TRBV6-4	TRBJ2-7	TRBD1	CASRPPRQGATYEQYF	TGTGCCAGCAGACCACCTCGACAGGGGGCCACCTACGAGCAGTACTTC
NA	TRBV11-2	TRBJ1-6	NA	CASSFSTPLHF	TGTGCCAGCAGCTTTAGCACACCCCTCCACTTT